Included here is one T cell receptor beta chain sequence, with context. Clones were sequenced by immunoSEQ multiplex PCR, and TCRdb holds only the in-frame ones, with some missing. The data show under 550,000 clones, around nine tenths seen once. This specimen comes from a study of blood T cell repertoires in COVID-19. The TCR sequence derives from a man aged 18 to 29 with COVID-19, enrolled during active disease. Sequencing input: peripheral blood.

As DNA, the CDR3 is TGTGCCAGCAGTTACGCGGGAGGGGCGTACGAGCAGTACTTC. Translation gives CASSYAGGAYEQYF. This sequence joins TRBV6-5 and TRBJ2-7; TRBD2 matches at 9 bases. The length of the CDR3 is 14 residues. Germline CDR1 is MNHEY and CDR2 is SVGAGI. Losses at the gene ends were 2 bases for V and 4 bases for J; bases not matched to a gene: 3.